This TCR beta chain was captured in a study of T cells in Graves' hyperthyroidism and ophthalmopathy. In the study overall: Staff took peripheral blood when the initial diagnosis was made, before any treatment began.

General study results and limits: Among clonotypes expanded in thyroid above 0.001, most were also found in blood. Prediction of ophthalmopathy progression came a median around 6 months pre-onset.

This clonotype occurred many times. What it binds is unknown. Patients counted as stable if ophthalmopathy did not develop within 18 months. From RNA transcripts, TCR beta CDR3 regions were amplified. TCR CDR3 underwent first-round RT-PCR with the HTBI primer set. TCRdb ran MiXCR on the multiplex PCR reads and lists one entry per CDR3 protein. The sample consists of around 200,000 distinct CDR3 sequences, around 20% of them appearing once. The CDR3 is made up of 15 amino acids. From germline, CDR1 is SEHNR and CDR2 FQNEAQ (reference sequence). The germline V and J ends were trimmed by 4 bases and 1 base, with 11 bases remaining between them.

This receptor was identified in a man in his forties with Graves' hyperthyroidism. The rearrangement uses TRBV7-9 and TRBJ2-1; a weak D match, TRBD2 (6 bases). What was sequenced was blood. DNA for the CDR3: TGTGCCAGCAGCTCGACTAGTCCTTCCTACAATGAGCAGTTCTTC. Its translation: CASSSTSPSYNEQFF.